Listed below are T cell receptor beta chains from one sample, sequenced in a study of cytomegalovirus exposure and HLA in healthy donors. Sequencing was performed with immunoSEQ multiplex PCR; in TCRdb, only in-frame clones are kept and a portion is missing. The table has about 130,000 clones, 80% to 85% seen once. Sequenced sample: PBMCs. All receptors derive from a man aged 18 to 30 in good health and CMV-seronegative. Both conserved end residues are trimmed from each CDR3. D genes are given only for firm matches.

NA	TRBV6-1	TRBJ1-1	ASSSGVNTEAF
TRBD1	TRBV6-6	TRBJ1-6	ASSSTGWGPLH
TRBD1	TRBV15	TRBJ1-3	ATSRTGVLPGNTIY
TRBD1	TRBV7-8	TRBJ1-5	ASSLVYDRARGQPQH
NA	TRBV5-8	TRBJ2-5	ASSLEGILFGTQY
NA	TRBV19	TRBJ1-5	ASTQVGFSNQPQH
NA	TRBV5-4	TRBJ1-6	ASSETAANSPLH
NA	TRBV19	TRBJ1-2	ASSIWGLNPSGYT
NA	TRBV7-9	TRBJ1-4	ASSPRVTEEKLF
TRBD2	TRBV28	TRBJ2-1	ASSPGLVRYNEQF
TRBD2	TRBV5-6	TRBJ2-7	ASSPRASYQGLGQY
TRBD1	TRBV30	TRBJ2-1	AWSRQGASYNEQF
NA	TRBV5-1	TRBJ2-5	ASSLTGLDQETQY
NA	TRBV20-1	TRBJ2-7	SARGGDEQY
NA	TRBV28	TRBJ1-2	ASSFTIPRHGYT
NA	TRBV5-1	TRBJ1-2	ASSPRTVNYGYT
NA	TRBV6-6	TRBJ1-6	ASSYSNYNSPLH
NA	TRBV29-1	TRBJ1-1	SVKPPRDSPNTEAF
TRBD1	TRBV6-6	TRBJ1-6	ASRDRVGSPLH
TRBD1	TRBV28	TRBJ1-5	ASSWEDRGFPIFEPQH
TRBD1	TRBV6-4	TRBJ2-1	ASSDGTGGNEQF
NA	TRBV10-3	TRBJ1-5	AILGGAASQNQPQH
TRBD2	TRBV7-6	TRBJ2-1	ASSGIRDYSSYNEQF
TRBD1	TRBV7-9	TRBJ1-5	ASSTDRDSYQPQH
TRBD1	TRBV7-9	TRBJ1-1	ASSLTPGTANKAF
NA	TRBV5-4	TRBJ2-1	ASSPDGVTLNNEQF
NA	TRBV6-5	TRBJ1-2	ASSATLTGMNGYT
NA	TRBV11-2	TRBJ1-4	ASSLVAGAWGNEKLF
TRBD2	TRBV4-3	TRBJ2-1	ASSHDSGGRNEQF
NA	TRBV19	TRBJ1-1	ASSRSGQAF
NA	TRBV30	TRBJ2-1	AWYRGGVYEQF
TRBD2	TRBV10-1	TRBJ2-5	ASSPGTSGETQY
NA	TRBV7-2	TRBJ2-5	ASSPPGVGDPRETQY
NA	TRBV27	TRBJ2-7	ASSLSILGASRYEQY
TRBD2	TRBV5-8	TRBJ2-5	ASSWTGGQETQY
NA	TRBV6-1	TRBJ2-3	ASSGQRTPRDTQY
NA	TRBV6-6	TRBJ2-5	ASRGHGIQTQY
NA	TRBV9	TRBJ1-3	ASSVNLARASGNTIY
TRBD1	TRBV30	TRBJ1-2	AWIRTGAYYGYT
NA	TRBV7-2	TRBJ1-5	ASSRTVNQPQH
TRBD2	TRBV28	TRBJ2-1	ASSLGGNEQF
TRBD1	TRBV7-9	TRBJ1-2	ASSSRDSFLNYGYT
NA	TRBV7-2	TRBJ1-5	ASSLGLRVNNQPQH
NA	TRBV27	TRBJ2-3	ASTRIRKTGKITDTQY
NA	TRBV19	TRBJ1-5	ASSNRESNQPQH
NA	TRBV7-6	TRBJ1-3	ASSQTQLGDTIY
TRBD1	TRBV5-1	TRBJ2-7	ASSLGTGNYEQY
NA	TRBV9	TRBJ1-1	ASRPIEGGDTEAF
NA	TRBV9	TRBJ1-4	ASSVGLQANEKLF
TRBD1	TRBV6-6	TRBJ1-6	ASIRPGQGNSPLH
TRBD1	TRBV27	TRBJ2-1	ASTGTGVYNEQF
TRBD1	TRBV18	TRBJ1-6	ASSSTSPGTANRRNSPLH